The clone carrying this T cell receptor beta chain was seen repeatedly, ten times or more. V lost 10 bases and J lost 3, with 13 bases in between. Germline lookup yields CDR1 LGHNT and CDR2 FRNRAP. The CDR3 runs to 13 residues. From 5'RACE with constant-segment primers came TCR alpha and TCR beta cDNA libraries that carried sample barcodes and UMIs. Via MiXCR, TCRdb re-called the 5' RACE reads, giving one row per CDR3 protein. The sample has about 150,000 distinct CDR3 sequences, roughly 6.3% seen once. The data belong to a study of T-cell memory formation after mild COVID-19. The TCR comes from an adult woman who had mild COVID-19 (a few samples of this study predate the infection). Cell type and time point are not known. The sample was PBMCs or a T cell subset sorted from them (not recorded which). J is TRBJ1-5 and V is TRBV12-5; maybe TRBD1 (6 bases). CDR3 coding DNA: TGTGCTACCCGAGGGGGGAACAATCAGCCCCAGCATTTT. It specifies CATRGGNNQPQHF.